Each of the 32 T cell receptor beta chains below was sequenced from the same sample in a study of shared clonotypes between healthy human individuals. The table came from immunoSEQ multiplex PCR; TCRdb's copy has only in-frame clones and leaves some out. Of about 2 million clones listed, about 95% are singletons. Terminally differentiated effector memory CD45RA+ cells were excluded from the naive CD8 cells, which were CD45RO-negative and positively selected for CCR7. The sample consisted of naive CD8+ T cells sorted from blood. The receptors originated from a man aged 18 to 35 in good health.

The chain uses TRBV12-5 and TRBJ2-7, with a tentative D call TRBD2 (6 bases). Trimming shortened V by 5 bases and J by 3 bases, and 11 bases separated the two germline ends. Germline V CDR1 and CDR2: LGHNT, FRNRAP. The CDR3 totals 13 residues. In DNA, the CDR3 is TGTGCTAGTGGTGTTAGCGGAGACTACGAGCAGTACTTC. Translated, it gives CASGVSGDYEQYF.

J is TRBJ2-4 and V is TRBV20-1; a weak D match, TRBD1 (5 bases). V lost 4 bases and J lost 9, with 10 bases in between. Germline V gene sequence: CDR1 DFQATT, CDR2 SNEGSKA (reference sequence). The length of the CDR3 is 11 residues. The CDR3 protein is CSATDIAIQYF. CDR3 nucleotide sequence: TGCAGTGCTACGGACATTGCCATTCAGTACTTC.

The V and J genes are TRBV14 and TRBJ2-7; 8 positions match TRBD1. The V gene end was trimmed by 0 bases and the J gene end by 1 base; junction bases not matched to a gene: 8. Germline CDR1 reads SGHDN; CDR2 reads FVKESK. CDR3 length: 17 residues. CDR3 in DNA: TGTGCCAGCAGCCAAGATATTGGGACAGGATTATCCTACGAGCAGTACTTC. It is translated as CASSQDIGTGLSYEQYF.

This chain joins TRBV6-1 and TRBJ1-4; 8 bases map to TRBD1. CDR1 and CDR2 (germline): MNHNS, SASEGT. CDR3 length: 15 amino acids. V was clipped by 6 bases and J by 6 bases; unmatched bases: 9. The CDR3 reads CASREGQASYEKLFF. DNA of the CDR3: TGTGCCAGCAGGGAGGGACAGGCGAGTTATGAAAAACTGTTTTTT.

V is TRBV11-2 and J is TRBJ1-5; no firm D call. Germline V lookup: CDR1 SGHAT, CDR2 FQNNGV. Between the trimmed V and J ends, which lost 0 bases and 2 bases, there was a span of 8 bases. The CDR3 length is 15 residues. In nucleotides, the CDR3 is TGTGCCAGCAGCTTAGAGCTGGCAGGCAATCAGCCCCAGCATTTT. Translating it yields CASSLELAGNQPQHF.

This clone has a single count. This chain uses TRBV2 with TRBJ1-5, with D maybe TRBD1 (6 bases). CDR1 SNHLY and CDR2 FYNNEI come from the germline V gene. The CDR3 has 16 amino acids. V was shortened by 9 bases and J by 0 bases, with 18 bases between the two germline ends. The CDR3 DNA follows: TGTGCCAGAACTCCCCACAGGGATAATAGCAATCAGCCCCAGCATTTT. Its translation: CARTPHRDNSNQPQHF.

A remark on this clone: Other DNA variants within this sample encode the same CDR3. The rearrangement links TRBV9 to TRBJ2-1; D not certain. Trimming pared 0 bases from V and 7 bases from J, leaving 5 bases between. Germline-derived CDR1 and CDR2 are SGDLS and YYNGEE. CDR3 length: 12 amino acids. The CDR3 region is CASSVAWNEQFF. The DNA of the CDR3 is TGTGCCAGCAGCGTAGCGTGGAATGAGCAGTTCTTC. The full variable domain, rest sourced from reference TRBV9 and TRBJ2-1, is DSGVTQTPKHLITATGQRVTLRCSPRSGDLSVYWYQQSLDQGLQFLIQYYNGEERAKGNILERFSAQQFPDLHSELNLSSLELGDSALYFCASSVAWNEQFFGPGTRLTVL.

About this clone: The junction departs from germline at one end; a sequencing error may be responsible. The chain carries TRBV7-9 and TRBJ2-7, with D possibly TRBD1 on 5 matching bases. CDR3 size: 17 residues. CDR1 is SEHNR, CDR2 FQNEAQ, per germline (reference sequence). This CDR3 is CAGSLLWTLNYSYEQYF. The CDR3, as DNA: TGTGCCGGCAGCTTACTTTGGACACTCAATTACTCCTACGAGCAGTACTTC.

V is TRBV10-2 and J is TRBJ2-7; D unresolved. V was cut by 5 bases and J by 1 base, with 12 bases left in between. CDR3 length: 14 residues. Germline V gene data show CDR1 as WSHSY and CDR2 as SAAADI. The CDR3 DNA is TGCGCCAGCAGTTCGGGCGGCCTATCCTACGAGCAGTACTTC. Translation: CASSSGGLSYEQYF.

This chain joins TRBV11-2 and TRBJ1-1; unclear D gene. Trimming cost V 5 bases and J 8 bases, with 12 bases left between them. The CDR3 extends over 12 amino acids. From germline, CDR1 is SGHAT and CDR2 FQNNGV. The CDR3 DNA sequence: TGTGCCAGCAGCCCAGACCTGGGGGAAGCTTTCTTT. This encodes CASSPDLGEAFF.

The V gene is TRBV30, the J gene TRBJ1-1; maybe TRBD1 (6 bases). The CDR3 covers 12 residues. The germline V and J ends were trimmed by 8 bases and 3 bases, with 13 bases remaining between them. The germline gives CDR1 GTSNPN, CDR2 SVGIG (reference sequence). CDR3 DNA: TGTGCCCCCCAGGGGAGGGACACTGAAGCTTTCTTT. Translated: CAPQGRDTEAFF.

The chain employs TRBV13 and TRBJ2-1; the D is unclear. V lost 3 bases and J lost 0, with 6 bases in between. There are 14 residues in the CDR3. Germline CDR1 reads PRHDT; CDR2 reads FYEKMQ (reference sequence). CDR3 in DNA: TGTGCCAGCAGCTTCCGGAGCTCCTACAATGAGCAGTTCTTC. It translates to CASSFRSSYNEQFF.

The V call is TRBV9, the J call TRBJ1-2, with D unclear. There are 13 residues in the CDR3. From germline, CDR1 is SGDLS and CDR2 YYNGEE. Trimming left V 0 bases short and J 8 bases short, with 11 bases between. The CDR3: CASSVVPGGGYTF. For the CDR3, the DNA is TGTGCCAGCAGCGTAGTGCCAGGCGGGGGCTACACCTTC.

V gene TRBV4-1 combines with J gene TRBJ1-1, with D hard to call. V dropped 1 base and J dropped 7 bases, with 10 bases sitting between them. This CDR3 is 13 amino acids long. Germline CDR1 is MGHRA and CDR2 is YSYEKL. The DNA of the CDR3 is TGCGCCAGCAGCCAAGGAAGAAGGGATGAAGCTTTCTTT. Translation: CASSQGRRDEAFF.

This rearrangement joins TRBV4-3 to TRBJ2-3; the D is unclear. Trimming took 0 bases from V and 4 from J, leaving 5 bases between them. This CDR3 has 13 amino acids. Germline V lookup: CDR1 LGHNA, CDR2 YSLEER. CDR3 protein: CASSQEEADTQYF. DNA for the CDR3: TGCGCCAGCAGCCAAGAAGAGGCAGATACGCAGTATTTT.

This chain links TRBV7-3 with TRBJ1-1, with TRBD1 identical over 7 bases. CDR1 and CDR2 from the germline V gene are SGHTA and FQGTGA. The CDR3 sequence is 14 residues long. J gave up 7 bases and V 0 bases, and 5 bases lay outside the gene matches. The CDR3 DNA is TGTGCCAGCAGCTTAACCGGCGGGACAGATGAAGCTTTCTTT. This codes for CASSLTGGTDEAFF.

The rearrangement uses TRBV5-6 and TRBJ1-6; 8 nucleotides agree with TRBD1. This CDR3 is 15 amino acids long. Germline V gene lookup returns CDR1 SGHDT and CDR2 YYEEEE. J lost 7 bases, V lost 5 bases, and 8 bases had no gene match. CDR3 amino acids: CASSIETGGNSPLHF. Here the CDR3 DNA reads TGTGCCAGCAGTATAGAAACAGGGGGAAATTCACCCCTCCACTTT.

The V call is TRBV18, the J call TRBJ1-4; D gene ambiguous. From germline, CDR1 is KGHSH and CDR2 LQKENI. Trimming pared 2 bases from V and 5 bases from J, leaving 9 bases between. CDR3 length equals 14 residues. The CDR3 protein is CASSPGRRNEKLFF. The CDR3 coding sequence is TGTGCCAGCTCACCAGGGAGGCGGAATGAAAAACTGTTTTTT.

The chain is built from TRBV9 and TRBJ2-7, with D perhaps given as TRBD1 or TRBD2 (5 bases each). Germline assignment: CDR1 SGDLS and CDR2 YYNGEE. V was trimmed by 3 bases and J by 2 bases, leaving 15 bases between them. The CDR3 is made up of 15 amino acids. In DNA, the CDR3 is TGTGCCAGCAGCGGGGGGAGAGGGAGTCCCTACGAGCAGTACTTC. It is translated as CASSGGRGSPYEQYF.

J is TRBJ2-2 and V is TRBV9, with 11 nucleotides matching TRBD1. Trimming at V came to 3 bases and at J to 4 bases, leaving 5 bases not matched to a gene. From germline, CDR1 is SGDLS and CDR2 YYNGEE. This CDR3 contains 16 residues. The CDR3 loop is CASSDGTGGVTGELFF. The CDR3 DNA reads TGTGCCAGCAGCGATGGGACAGGGGGGGTCACCGGGGAGCTGTTTTTT.

This sequence joins TRBV27 and TRBJ2-7, with 9 bases lining up with TRBD2. V trimming: 5 bases; J trimming: 3 bases; junction bases outside the gene matches: 11. This CDR3 region has 16 residues. Germline CDR1 is MNHEY and CDR2 is SMNVEV (reference sequence). CDR3 sequence (DNA): TGTGCCAGCAGTCCATCTAGCGGGGAGTTCCACTACGAGCAGTACTTC. Translation: CASSPSSGEFHYEQYF.

The chain carries TRBV5-5 and TRBJ2-7; D may be TRBD2 (5 bases). V was trimmed by 0 bases and J by 7 bases, leaving 11 bases between them. The CDR3 length is 13 residues. CDR1 SGHKS and CDR2 YYEKEE come from the germline V gene (reference sequence). The CDR3 loop reads CASSLGAPGEQYF. The CDR3 nucleotides read TGTGCCAGCAGCTTGGGGGCGCCGGGGGAGCAGTACTTC.

The chain employs TRBV27 and TRBJ2-7; D is possibly TRBD1 (6 bases). CDR1 MNHEY and CDR2 SMNVEV come from the germline V gene (reference sequence). CDR3 length equals 15 residues. V lost 5 bases and J 0 bases, leaving 14 bases between the germline ends. The CDR3 loop reads CASSPTQGTSYEQYF. Here the CDR3 DNA reads TGTGCCAGCAGTCCGACACAGGGTACCTCCTACGAGCAGTACTTC.

This sequence joins TRBV2 and TRBJ2-1; possibly TRBD1 for D (5 bases). V lost 5 bases, J lost 3 bases, and 14 bases lay in between. This CDR3 has 15 amino acids. Germline V gene data show CDR1 as SNHLY and CDR2 as FYNNEI. In nucleotides, the CDR3 is TGTGCCAGCAGTCCAGGGTTCGACCGCTACAATGAGCAGTTCTTC. It codes for CASSPGFDRYNEQFF.

The sample holds one count of this clone. This chain uses TRBV28 with TRBJ2-1; D unclear. Looked up from germline, CDR1 is MDHEN and CDR2 is SYDVKM. This CDR3 region has 13 residues. V was cut by 3 bases and J by 4 bases, with 7 bases left in between. CDR3 sequence reads: CASSFVWYNEQFF. The CDR3, as DNA: TGTGCCAGCAGTTTCGTCTGGTACAATGAGCAGTTCTTC.

The chain uses TRBV7-9 and TRBJ2-7, with TRBD2 identical over 10 bases. CDR1 is SEHNR and CDR2 is FQNEAQ in the germline V gene (reference sequence). The CDR3 has 15 residues. Germline trimming cut 2 bases from V and 4 bases from J; bases unmatched to any gene: 5. CDR3 region: CASSLITSGKYEQYF. DNA of the CDR3: TGTGCCAGCAGCTTAATTACTAGCGGGAAGTACGAGCAGTACTTC.

In its sample, this clone was seen once. The J gene is TRBJ2-1, the V gene TRBV4-1, with 11 bases that match TRBD2. Germline V gene lookup returns CDR1 MGHRA and CDR2 YSYEKL. V gave up 9 bases and J gave up 0 bases; unmatched junction bases: 7. The CDR3 runs to 16 residues. Here the CDR3 DNA reads TGCGCCAGGGTATTCGGACTAGCGGGCTCCTACAATGAGCAGTTCTTC. Translating it yields CARVFGLAGSYNEQFF.

In this sample, this clone turned up once. V gene TRBV14 combines with J gene TRBJ2-1; D gene ambiguous. The CDR3 length is 15 residues. The germline CDR1 and CDR2 sequences are SGHDN and FVKESK. V lost 4 bases and J 0 bases, leaving 10 bases between the germline ends. CDR3 sequence (DNA): TGTGCCAGCAGCCCGTACCAGAGCTCCTACAATGAGCAGTTCTTC. Translated: CASSPYQSSYNEQFF.

This chain links TRBV4-1 with TRBJ2-3, with D possibly being TRBD2 (5 bases). Deletions cut 1 base from V and 5 bases from J, with 16 bases between. The CDR3 extends over 16 amino acids. Germline assignment: CDR1 MGHRA and CDR2 YSYEKL. The CDR3 here is CASSQVGLGEGDTQYF. CDR3 in DNA: TGCGCCAGCAGCCAAGTGGGGTTGGGCGAGGGAGATACGCAGTATTTT.

The gene calls are TRBV25-1 and TRBJ1-1; 7 nucleotides align to TRBD1. CDR3 length: 16 amino acids. Germline CDR1 and CDR2: MGHDK and SYGVNS. V lost 6 bases and J lost 6; bases outside the gene matches: 16. DNA for the CDR3: TGTGCCAGCAGCGAAGGGACAGTCTCCTGGGTCTCTGAAGCTTTCTTT. Amino acids: CASSEGTVSWVSEAFF.

The chain uses TRBV10-2 and TRBJ2-7; 11 positions agree with TRBD2. Germline CDR1 reads WSHSY; CDR2 reads SAAADI. This CDR3 comprises 16 residues. Trimming cost V 8 bases and J 0 bases; bases outside gene matches: 9. The CDR3 protein is CASQSGLADHSYEQYF. DNA of the CDR3: TGCGCCAGCCAGTCGGGACTAGCGGATCACTCCTACGAGCAGTACTTC.

The DNA for the CDR3 is TGTGCCAGCAGCCACTTGCCGGGACAGGGGGGGGAAGCTTTCTTT. Residues: CASSHLPGQGGEAFF. V and J are TRBV4-2 and TRBJ1-1; 11 nucleotides align to TRBD1. Trimming at V came to 3 bases and at J to 8 bases, leaving 8 bases not matched to a gene. This CDR3 contains 15 residues. Germline V gene data show CDR1 as LGHNA and CDR2 as YNFKEQ.